The clone carrying this TCR beta chain appeared many times. The sample comes from a study of early T cells in non-severe SARS-CoV-2 infection. In TCRdb, the 5' RACE reads were re-called with MiXCR into one record per CDR3 protein. The sample carries around 70,000 distinct CDR3 sequences, more than 10% recorded once. The V end was cut by 3 bases, the J end by 3 bases, with 8 bases between. Germline loops: CDR1 SGHTA, CDR2 FQGNSA. The CDR3 sequence is 13 residues long. The clonotype comes from an adult who was a healthcare worker with PCR-confirmed SARS-CoV-2 infection or an uninfected control (not recorded which). Input material: whole blood. V gene TRBV7-2 combines with J gene TRBJ2-5; tentatively, D is TRBD2 (5 bases). This CDR3 is CASSFWREETQYF. CDR3 DNA sequence: TGTGCCAGCAGCTTTTGGCGGGAAGAGACCCAGTACTTC.